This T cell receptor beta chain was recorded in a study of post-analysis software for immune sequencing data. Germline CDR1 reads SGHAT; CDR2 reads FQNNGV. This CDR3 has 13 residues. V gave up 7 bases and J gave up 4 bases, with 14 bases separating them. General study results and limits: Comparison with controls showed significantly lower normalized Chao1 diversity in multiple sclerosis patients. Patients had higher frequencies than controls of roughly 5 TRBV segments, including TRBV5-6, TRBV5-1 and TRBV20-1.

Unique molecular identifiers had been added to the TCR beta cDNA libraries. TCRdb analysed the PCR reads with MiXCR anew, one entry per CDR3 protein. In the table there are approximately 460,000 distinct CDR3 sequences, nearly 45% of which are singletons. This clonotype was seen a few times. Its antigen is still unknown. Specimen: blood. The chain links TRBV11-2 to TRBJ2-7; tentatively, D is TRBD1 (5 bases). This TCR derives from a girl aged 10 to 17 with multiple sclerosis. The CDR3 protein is CASNSATGYEQYF. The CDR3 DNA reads TGTGCCAGCAACAGTGCTACAGGTTACGAGCAGTACTTC. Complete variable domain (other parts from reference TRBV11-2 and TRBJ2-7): EAGVAQSPRYKIIEKRQSVAFWCNPISGHATLYWYQQILGQGPKLLIQFQNNGVVDDSQLPKDRFSAERLKGVDSTLKIQPAKLEDSAVYLCASNSATGYEQYFGPGTRLTVT.